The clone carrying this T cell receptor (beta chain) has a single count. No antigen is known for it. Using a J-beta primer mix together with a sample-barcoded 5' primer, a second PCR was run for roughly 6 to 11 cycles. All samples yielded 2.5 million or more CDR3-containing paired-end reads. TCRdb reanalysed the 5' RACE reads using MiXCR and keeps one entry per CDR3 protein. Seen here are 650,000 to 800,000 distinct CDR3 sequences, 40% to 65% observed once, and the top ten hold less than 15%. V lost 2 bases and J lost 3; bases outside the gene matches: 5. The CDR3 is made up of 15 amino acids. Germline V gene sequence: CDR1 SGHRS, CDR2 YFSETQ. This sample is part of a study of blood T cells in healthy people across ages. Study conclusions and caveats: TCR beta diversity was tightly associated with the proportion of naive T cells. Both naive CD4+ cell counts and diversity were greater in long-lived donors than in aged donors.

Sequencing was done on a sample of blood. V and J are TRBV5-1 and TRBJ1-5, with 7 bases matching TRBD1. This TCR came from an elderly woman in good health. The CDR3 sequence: CASSLGDSYNQPQHF. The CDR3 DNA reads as TGCGCCAGCAGCTTAGGGGACAGTTACAATCAGCCCCAGCATTTT. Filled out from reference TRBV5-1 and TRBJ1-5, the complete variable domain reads KAGVTQTPRYLIKTRGQQVTLSCSPISGHRSVSWYQQTPGQGLQFLFEYFSETQRNKGNFPGRFSGRQFSNSRSEMNVSTLELGDSALYLCASSLGDSYNQPQHFGDGTRLSIL.